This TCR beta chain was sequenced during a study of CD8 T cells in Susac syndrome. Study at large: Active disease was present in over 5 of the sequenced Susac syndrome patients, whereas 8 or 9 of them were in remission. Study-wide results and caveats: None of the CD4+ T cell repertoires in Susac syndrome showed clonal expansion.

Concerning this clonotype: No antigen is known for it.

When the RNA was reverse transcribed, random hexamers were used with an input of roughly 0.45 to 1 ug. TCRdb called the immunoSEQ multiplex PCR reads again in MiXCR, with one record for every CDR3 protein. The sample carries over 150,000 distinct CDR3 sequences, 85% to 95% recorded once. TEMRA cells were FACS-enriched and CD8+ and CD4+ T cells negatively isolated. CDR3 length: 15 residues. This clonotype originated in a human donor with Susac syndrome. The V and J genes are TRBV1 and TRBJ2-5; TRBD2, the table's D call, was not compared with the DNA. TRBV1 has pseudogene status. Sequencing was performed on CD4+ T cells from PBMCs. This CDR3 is CTSSPLERVQETQYF. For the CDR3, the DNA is TGCACCAGCAGCCCCCTAGAGAGGGTGCAAGAGACCCAGTACTTC.